Below, 23 T cell receptor beta chains from the same sample are listed, as sequenced in a study of blood T cell repertoires in COVID-19. The assay was immunoSEQ multiplex PCR, and TCRdb's table has in-frame clones only and misses some. The sample shows 150,000 or so clones, 87% of them seen only once. Sequencing was performed on PBMCs or T cells enriched from blood (not recorded which). All receptors come from a woman in her 40s who had been exposed to COVID-19.

CDR3 in amino acids: CASRGQDLTYEQYF. The CDR3, as DNA: TGTGCCAGCAGGGGACAGGATCTAACCTACGAGCAGTACTTC. The rearrangement joins TRBV28 to TRBJ2-7; 8 positions agree with TRBD1. The CDR3 sequence is 14 residues long. V lost 6 bases and J lost 2; bases outside the gene matches: 6. CDR1 is MDHEN, CDR2 SYDVKM, per germline.

The CDR3 sequence: CASSWRGLLDEQFF. The DNA for the CDR3 is TGTGCCAGCAGCTGGCGGGGGCTTTTGGATGAGCAGTTCTTC. The rearrangement links TRBV7-3 to TRBJ2-1; D is perhaps TRBD2 (7 bases). The CDR3 sequence is 14 residues long. Trimming removed 4 bases at V and 8 bases at J, with 15 bases between. Germline lookup yields CDR1 SGHTA and CDR2 FQGTGA.

In nucleotides, the CDR3 is TGTGCCAGCAGCGCCTACGGGAACACAGATACGCAGTATTTT. Amino acids: CASSAYGNTDTQYF. This chain joins TRBV9 and TRBJ2-3; D possibly corresponds to TRBD2 (5 bases). With 3 bases removed from V and 2 bases from J, the gap between germline ends came to 10 bases. Germline assignment: CDR1 SGDLS and CDR2 YYNGEE. This CDR3 region has 14 residues.

This clone was detected only once. This sequence joins TRBV18 and TRBJ2-7; 7 positions agree with TRBD1. V lost 6 bases, J lost 4 bases, and 6 bases stayed unmatched. Germline V gene lookup returns CDR1 KGHSH and CDR2 LQKENI. The CDR3 is 13 residues long. This chain's CDR3 is CASSLQGLYEQYF. DNA for the CDR3: TGTGCCAGCTCCTTACAGGGGTTATACGAGCAGTACTTC.

The chain is built from TRBV11-2 and TRBJ2-7, with 10 nucleotides matching TRBD1. There are 16 residues in the CDR3. The germline CDR1 and CDR2 sequences are SGHAT and FQNNGV. Trimming took 5 bases from V and 5 from J; bases not matched to a gene: 12. The CDR3 loop is CASSLSRDRGIHEQYF. The DNA for the CDR3 is TGTGCCAGCAGCCTCTCCCGGGACAGGGGAATCCACGAGCAGTACTTC.

The gene calls are TRBV7-3 and TRBJ1-2; maybe TRBD1 (5 bases). This CDR3 is built from 14 residues. Trimming took off 4 bases at V and 7 bases at J, with 16 bases between the two ends. Germline V gene data show CDR1 as SGHTA and CDR2 as FQGTGA. CDR3 nucleotide sequence: TGTGCCAGCAGCTCCACGGCGGGGGATGTTGGCTACACCTTC. Its protein is CASSSTAGDVGYTF.

V usage is TRBV7-8 and J usage is TRBJ2-5; D uncertain. Germline lookup yields CDR1 SGHVS and CDR2 FQNEAQ. The CDR3 is made up of 16 amino acids. Between the trimmed V and J ends, which lost 3 bases and 0 bases, there was a span of 14 bases. The CDR3 sequence is CASSLGRNLYQETQYF. CDR3 coding DNA: TGTGCCAGCAGCTTGGGCAGGAACCTTTACCAAGAGACCCAGTACTTC.

The chain joins TRBV2 to TRBJ2-7; D is unclear. Germline-derived CDR1 and CDR2 are SNHLY and FYNNEI. This CDR3 region has 11 residues. Deletions cut 7 bases from V and 5 bases from J, with 9 bases between. CDR3 region: CASIFPDEQYF. The CDR3 region has the DNA TGTGCCAGCATCTTTCCCGACGAGCAGTACTTC.

V and J are TRBV6-5 and TRBJ2-3; 8 nucleotides line up with TRBD2. CDR1 is MNHEY, CDR2 SVGAGI, per germline. The CDR3 runs 15 residues. Germline trimming cut 2 bases from V and 3 bases from J; bases unmatched to any gene: 4. The CDR3 spells CASSYGGRLTDTQYF. The DNA of the CDR3 is TGTGCCAGCAGTTACGGCGGGAGGTTGACAGATACGCAGTATTTT.

The chain couples TRBV7-2 to TRBJ2-7; 14 positions match TRBD2. Germline CDR1 reads SGHTA; CDR2 reads FQGNSA. V lost 5 bases to trimming and J lost 11 bases; unmatched junction nucleotides: 11. The CDR3 extends over 15 amino acids. CDR3 bases: TGTGCCAGCAGCCTAACTTCCGGGACTAGCGGGAGAGAGTACTTC. It yields the protein CASSLTSGTSGREYF.

This chain joins TRBV7-2 and TRBJ2-5; weak D call: TRBD2 (5 bases). The ends were cut back, 5 bases at V and 5 bases at J, with 15 bases in the middle. This CDR3 is built from 14 residues. Germline V gene sequence: CDR1 SGHTA, CDR2 FQGNSA. The chain's CDR3 is CASSNAGVGETQYF. As DNA, the CDR3 is TGTGCCAGCAGCAACGCCGGGGTAGGGGAGACCCAGTACTTC.

This clone has more than one count but fewer than ten. CDR3 loop: CASSQGAGQGRFGYTF. CDR3 DNA: TGCGCCAGCAGCCAAGGGGCTGGACAGGGACGATTTGGCTACACCTTC. This chain links TRBV4-3 with TRBJ1-2; 8 bases fit TRBD1. The V gene's germline CDR1 is LGHNA and CDR2 YSLEER. The CDR3 totals 16 residues. Trimming took 1 base from V and 7 from J; bases not matched to a gene: 11.

As DNA, the CDR3 is TGTGCCAGCACCCTGGGAGGGACGAACACCGGGGAGCTGTTTTTT. This gives the protein CASTLGGTNTGELFF. The V gene is TRBV28, the J gene TRBJ2-2, with 7 bases fitting TRBD2. The trim removed 7 bases at V and 0 bases at J, leaving 5 bases unmatched. The CDR3 is made up of 15 amino acids. CDR1 and CDR2 (germline): MDHEN, SYDVKM.

The chain recombines TRBV6-6 with TRBJ2-2; 8 bases are a match to TRBD1. The CDR3 loop spans 15 amino acids. The V gene's germline CDR1 is MNHNY and CDR2 SVGAGI (reference sequence). Trimming removed 8 bases from V and 5 bases from J; junction bases left unmatched: 10. For the CDR3, the DNA is TGTGCCAGCGGACAGGGTGTAAGGAGGACCGGGGAGCTGTTTTTT. Protein product: CASGQGVRRTGELFF.

V is TRBV16 and J is TRBJ2-1; possible D gene TRBD1, 6 bases. CDR3 size: 16 residues. Germline CDR1 reads KGHSY; CDR2 reads FQNENV. V was cut by 1 base and J by 7 bases, with 17 bases left in between. CDR3 DNA: TGTGCCAGCAGCCAATTTACAGGGAAACCACGTAATGAGCAGTTCTTC. This sequence encodes CASSQFTGKPRNEQFF.

V usage is TRBV6-6 and J usage is TRBJ2-5, with a weak D call TRBD2 (6 bases). V was shortened by 1 base and J by 5 bases, with 11 bases between the two germline ends. The germline gives CDR1 MNHNY, CDR2 SVGAGI (reference sequence). This CDR3 has 14 amino acids. The CDR3 region is CASSYWVADETQYF. CDR3 DNA sequence: TGTGCCAGCAGTTACTGGGTAGCGGATGAGACCCAGTACTTC.

The chain is built from TRBV5-3 and TRBJ2-7; a weak D match, TRBD1 (6 bases). TRBV5-3 is sorted into the ORF group, with uncertain function. V was pared by 3 bases and J by 3 bases, with 28 bases between. This CDR3 has 19 residues. CDR3 nucleotide sequence: TGTGCCAGAAGCTGGCCACGACGTTCAAACAGGGATGGGGACTACGAGCAGTACTTC. Protein: CARSWPRRSNRDGDYEQYF.

This chain uses TRBV29-1 with TRBJ2-7; TRBD1 matches at 7 bases. V gave up 8 bases and J gave up 3 bases; unmatched junction bases: 13. From germline, CDR1 is SQVTM and CDR2 ANQGSEA. This CDR3 region has 14 residues. The CDR3 loop reads CSYRDSRNNYEQYF. The DNA for the CDR3 is TGCAGCTATCGGGACAGCCGAAATAACTACGAGCAGTACTTC.

This chain links TRBV19 with TRBJ1-4, with D unclear. This CDR3 is 14 amino acids long. V was cut by 5 bases and J by 6 bases, with 13 bases left in between. CDR1 is LNHDA and CDR2 is SQIVND in the germline V gene (reference sequence). The CDR3 sequence: CASSLRGRDEKLFF. The CDR3 nucleotides are TGTGCCAGTAGTTTGCGAGGGAGGGATGAAAAACTGTTTTTT.

The genes are TRBV19 and TRBJ1-2; D possibly corresponds to TRBD1 (5 bases). The CDR3 is 15 amino acids. Germline loops: CDR1 LNHDA, CDR2 SQIVND (reference sequence). Between the trimmed V and J ends, which lost 6 bases and 2 bases, there was a span of 16 bases. The CDR3 protein is CASRPRDGLNYGYTF. The CDR3 bases are TGTGCCAGTAGACCTCGGGACGGACTAAACTATGGCTACACCTTC. Variable domain in full (rest from reference TRBV19 and TRBJ1-2): DGGITQSPKYLFRKEGQNVTLSCEQNLNHDAMYWYRQDPGQGLRLIYYSQIVNDFQKGDIAEGYSVSREKKESFPLTVTSAQKNPTAFYLCASRPRDGLNYGYTFGSGTRLTVV.

As concerns this clone: At one end, the junction sequence differs from germline, possibly due to a read error. J is TRBJ1-2 and V is TRBV29-1; 9 bases match TRBD1. The CDR3 spans 14 residues. Germline V gene data show CDR1 as SQVTM and CDR2 as ANQGSEA. The CDR3 bases are TGCAGCGCTGAACCGGGACAGGGAGACTATGGCTACACCTTC. Translation: CSAEPGQGDYGYTF.

In this sample, this clone turned up a few times. The chain combines TRBV6-2 or TRBV6-3 with TRBJ2-2, with D maybe TRBD1 (7 bases). The V gene lost 5 bases and the J gene lost 5 bases, with 12 bases spanning the gap. Germline values: CDR1 MNHEY, CDR2 SVGEGT. The CDR3 runs to 14 residues. CDR3 DNA: TGTGCCAGCAGTGCAGGGGGGAGGACCGGGGAGCTGTTTTTT. Translating gives CASSAGGRTGELFF.

The V and J genes are TRBV6-5 and TRBJ1-6; no definite D call. This CDR3 is 12 amino acids long. Looked up from germline, CDR1 is MNHEY and CDR2 is SVGAGI. V was trimmed by 7 bases and J by 9 bases, leaving 10 bases between them. The DNA for the CDR3 is TGTGCCAGCACAGGCCGGGGTTCACCCCTCCACTTT. This sequence encodes CASTGRGSPLHF.